The rows below give T cell receptor beta chains drawn from one sample of a study of T-cell reconstitution after alpha-beta-depleted transplantation in children. Each CDR3 protein is one row after TCRdb ran MiXCR on the PCR reads. The data contain about 32,000 distinct CDR3 sequences, 5.5% to 7% of them singletons. Sequencing used peripheral blood, obtained 60 days after TCRalphabeta/CD19-depleted stem cell transplant. These receptors came from a child younger than two who had a stem cell transplant for acute myeloid leukemia, so the T cells may come from the graft donor. Both conserved end residues are part of each CDR3. Each record gives: clone size, V gene, D gene, J gene, CDR3 protein, CDR3 DNA. A D gene is named only where the DNA matches it firmly. A clone size is listed for some rows: how often the clone was seen (once, few, many), or a class if it is expanded.

many,TRBV7-9,NA,TRBJ2-1,CASSFSFDEQFF,TGTGCCAGCAGCTTTAGTTTCGATGAGCAGTTCTTC
many,TRBV7-9,NA,TRBJ2-7,CASSLGLRAYEQYF,TGTGCCAGCAGCTTGGGCCTCCGGGCCTACGAGCAGTACTTC
many,TRBV7-9,TRBD2,TRBJ2-3,CASSRRTSGSTDTQYF,TGTGCCAGCAGCCGTCGGACTAGCGGGAGCACAGATACGCAGTATTTT
many,TRBV6-5,TRBD1,TRBJ2-2,CASSYTAQGFDTGELFF,TGTGCCAGCAGTTATACGGCACAGGGGTTCGACACCGGGGAGCTGTTTTTT
NA,TRBV12-5,TRBD2,TRBJ2-2,CASGLVPRGGAFSGGELFF,TGTGCTAGTGGTTTGGTACCGCGCGGGGGGGCCTTTAGTGGCGGGGAGCTGTTTTTT
many,TRBV6-2/TRBV6-3,NA,TRBJ2-7,CASTALEEQYF,TGTGCCAGCACCGCCTTGGAGGAGCAGTACTTC
many,TRBV4-3,NA,TRBJ2-5,CASSLGGEETQYF,TGCGCCAGCAGCCTGGGCGGTGAGGAGACCCAGTACTTC
many,TRBV9,NA,TRBJ1-6,CASSGSNSPLHF,TGTGCCAGCAGCGGGAGTAATTCACCCCTCCACTTT
many,TRBV9,TRBD1,TRBJ1-5,CASSVTGGLPQHF,TGTGCCAGCAGCGTCACAGGGGGCTTGCCCCAGCATTTT
many,TRBV28,NA,TRBJ2-6,CASSLPRIANVLTF,TGTGCCAGCAGTTTACCTCGGATAGCCAACGTCCTGACTTTC
many,TRBV7-2,NA,TRBJ2-7,CASSLVSQLNYEQYF,TGTGCCAGCAGCTTAGTAAGCCAGCTAAACTACGAGCAGTACTTC
many,TRBV7-9,NA,TRBJ2-1,CASSLARRDEQFF,TGTGCCAGCAGCTTAGCGAGACGGGATGAGCAGTTCTTC
many,TRBV5-1,NA,TRBJ2-5,CASSWGQETQYF,TGCGCCAGCAGCTGGGGACAAGAGACCCAGTACTTC
many,TRBV12-3/TRBV12-4,TRBD1,TRBJ1-1,CASSSDRGRKNTEAFF,TGTGCCAGCAGTTCCGACAGGGGGCGAAAGAACACTGAAGCTTTCTTT
many,TRBV5-1,NA,TRBJ1-2,CASSLERAVMGYTF,TGCGCCAGCAGCTTGGAAAGGGCGGTAATGGGCTACACCTTC
many,TRBV7-9,TRBD2,TRBJ2-7,CASSRVSGRIYEQYF,TGTGCCAGCAGCCGTGTAAGCGGGAGGATTTACGAGCAGTACTTC
many,TRBV27,TRBD2,TRBJ2-7,CASSLGEGYEQYF,TGTGCCAGCAGTTTAGGGGAGGGATACGAGCAGTACTTC
many,TRBV7-9,NA,TRBJ2-7,CASSLARRDYEQYF,TGTGCCAGCAGCTTAGCGAGGAGGGATTACGAGCAGTACTTC
NA,TRBV25-1,TRBD1,TRBJ1-3,CASTGGGGTSGNTIYF,TGTGCCAGCACAGGGGGGGGGGGCACCTCTGGAAACACCATATATTTT
many,TRBV20-1,NA,TRBJ1-2,CSAPAHRVDYGYTF,TGCAGTGCACCAGCCCACAGGGTGGACTATGGCTACACCTTC
many,TRBV12-3/TRBV12-4,TRBD1,TRBJ1-2,CASSLVQGANYGYTF,TGTGCCAGCAGTTTGGTCCAGGGGGCTAACTATGGCTACACCTTC
many,TRBV5-1,TRBD2,TRBJ2-7,CASSFRLAGFYEQYF,TGCGCCAGCAGCTTCCGACTAGCGGGGTTTTACGAGCAGTACTTC
many,TRBV10-2,NA,TRBJ2-7,CASSEDATYEQYF,TGCGCCAGCAGTGAGGACGCAACCTACGAGCAGTACTTC
many,TRBV5-8,TRBD1,TRBJ2-4,CASSFGTGLLAKNIQYF,TGTGCCAGCAGCTTCGGGACAGGCCTACTAGCCAAAAACATTCAGTACTTC
many,TRBV20-1,TRBD2,TRBJ2-7,CSAKYSSGAYEQYF,TGCAGTGCTAAGTATTCTAGCGGGGCCTACGAGCAGTACTTC
many,TRBV30,NA,TRBJ2-2,CAWSSPGELFF,TGTGCCTGGAGTAGCCCCGGGGAGCTGTTTTTT
many,TRBV25-1,NA,TRBJ2-3,CASSEEEWDGTSTDTQYF,TGTGCCAGCAGTGAAGAGGAATGGGACGGAACTAGCACAGATACGCAGTATTTT
many,TRBV28,NA,TRBJ1-2,CASSSRSRGYTF,TGTGCCAGCAGTTCTCGGTCGAGGGGCTACACCTTC
many,TRBV7-9,NA,TRBJ2-4,CASSAQGGGWNIQYF,TGTGCCAGCAGCGCCCAGGGGGGCGGGTGGAACATTCAGTACTTC
many,TRBV7-3,NA,TRBJ2-1,CASSLKPSYNEQFF,TGTGCCAGCAGCTTAAAGCCTTCCTACAATGAGCAGTTCTTC
many,TRBV7-2,NA,TRBJ2-5,CAVKRLSQETQYF,TGTGCGGTTAAGCGGCTCTCGCAAGAGACCCAGTACTTC
many,TRBV20-1,NA,TRBJ2-3,CSALTEWGTDTQYF,TGCAGTGCTCTGACAGAATGGGGCACAGATACGCAGTATTTT
many,TRBV7-3,NA,TRBJ2-1,CASSLTVMGVREQFF,TGTGCCAGCAGCTTAACGGTAATGGGGGTACGCGAGCAGTTCTTC
many,TRBV12-3/TRBV12-4,TRBD2,TRBJ2-1,CASRSGSHSADNEQFF,TGTGCCAGCAGGAGCGGGAGTCACTCGGCGGACAATGAGCAGTTCTTC
once,TRBV5-4,TRBD1,TRBJ2-1,CASSSTGGKSYNEQFF,TGTGCCAGCAGCTCTACAGGGGGCAAATCCTACAATGAGCAGTTCTTC
NA,TRBV5-1,NA,TRBJ1-2,CASSIKGEGYGYTF,TGCGCCAGCAGCATAAAGGGGGAGGGGTATGGCTACACCTTC
many,TRBV7-3,NA,TRBJ1-2,CASSFGPGNYGYTF,TGTGCCAGCAGCTTCGGGCCCGGGAACTATGGCTACACCTTC
NA,TRBV9,NA,TRBJ1-2,CASRLFYGYTF,TGTGCCAGCCGCCTATTCTATGGCTACACCTTC
NA,TRBV12-3/TRBV12-4,NA,TRBJ2-1,CTISLARLARGVFNEQFF,TGTACCATCAGTTTAGCGCGATTGGCTAGAGGGGTCTTCAATGAGCAGTTCTTC
many,TRBV9,NA,TRBJ2-4,CASSAQGVAGAKNIQYF,TGTGCCAGCAGCGCCCAGGGGGTAGCGGGAGCCAAAAACATTCAGTACTTC
many,TRBV4-1,NA,TRBJ1-1,CASTRNTEAFF,TGCGCCAGCACGAGGAACACTGAAGCTTTCTTT
many,TRBV29-1,NA,TRBJ2-5,CSVPSGQHPPKLDF,TGCAGCGTGCCTTCAGGACAGCACCCTCCAAAGCTGGACTTC
few,TRBV7-9,NA,TRBJ2-1,CASSLAPGVSYNEQFF,TGTGCCAGCAGCTTAGCGCCCGGGGTCTCCTACAATGAGCAGTTCTTC
many,TRBV6-5,TRBD2,TRBJ2-5,CASSPDKRGLQETQYF,TGTGCCAGCAGTCCCGACAAGCGGGGGCTCCAAGAGACCCAGTACTTC
many,TRBV28,NA,TRBJ2-7,CASSLDGASYEQYF,TGTGCCAGCAGTTTAGACGGGGCCTCCTACGAGCAGTACTTC
NA,TRBV5-1,TRBD1,TRBJ2-6,CASSLPGQGGYGANVLTF,TGCGCCAGCAGCTTGCCGGGACAGGGGGGATATGGGGCCAACGTCCTGACTTTC